The rows below give T cell receptor beta chains drawn from one sample of a study of blood T cell repertoires in COVID-19. The repertoire was sequenced with immunoSEQ multiplex PCR; TCRdb's copy has only in-frame clones and lacks some. The table has about 120,000 clones, about four fifths seen once. Specimen: peripheral blood. Receptor source: a man in his 70s with acute or convalescent COVID-19. CDR3s include the opening cysteine and the closing phenylalanine or tryptophan. The order of the fields is D gene, V gene, J gene, CDR3 length, clone size, CDR3 protein, CDR3 DNA. The D gene is left open where the match is weak. A clone size is listed for some rows: how often the clone was seen (once, few, many), or a class if it is expanded.

>TRBD2|TRBV11-3|TRBJ2-5|16|NA
CASSRGLAGGGETQYF
TGTGCCAGCAGCCGGGGACTAGCGGGGGGTGGAGAGACCCAGTACTTC
>NA|TRBV5-5|TRBJ2-6|15|NA
CASSSQGLGANVLTF
TGTGCCAGCAGCTCACAGGGTCTTGGGGCCAACGTCCTGACTTTC
>NA|TRBV10-3|TRBJ2-5|13|once
CAISDPSQETQYF
TGTGCCATCAGTGATCCCTCGCAAGAGACCCAGTACTTC
>NA|TRBV3-1/TRBV3-2|TRBJ2-3|14|NA
CASSQGVGTDTQYF
TGTGCCAGCAGCCAAGGTGTCGGCACAGATACGCAGTATTTT
>NA|TRBV7-4|TRBJ2-2|18|NA
CASSSSRRDTSNTGELFF
TGTGCCAGCAGCTCCTCCCGTCGGGACACTTCGAACACCGGGGAGCTGTTTTTT
>TRBD1|TRBV3-1/TRBV3-2|TRBJ2-2|17|NA
CASSQVSGTGVPGELFF
TGTGCCAGCAGCCAAGTTTCCGGGACAGGCGTACCCGGGGAGCTGTTTTTT
>NA|TRBV16|TRBJ2-3|14|NA
CASSQGRGTDTQYF
TGTGCCAGCAGCCAAGGAAGGGGGACAGATACGCAGTATTTT
>NA|TRBV9|TRBJ2-2|15|NA
CASSVVDKNTGELFF
TGTGCCAGCAGCGTAGTGGACAAGAACACCGGGGAGCTGTTTTTT
>TRBD1|TRBV15|TRBJ1-2|15|NA
CATSKQGGANYGYTF
TGTGCCACCAGCAAACAGGGGGGCGCTAACTATGGCTACACCTTC
>TRBD2|TRBV2|TRBJ2-3|19|NA
CASSNEPIHSGGISDTQYF
TGTGCCAGCAGCAACGAACCCATACATAGCGGGGGAATATCAGATACGCAGTATTTT
>NA|TRBV6-5|TRBJ1-1|15|NA
CASSYAVSRVTEAFF
TGTGCCAGCAGTTACGCAGTCTCGAGGGTCACTGAAGCTTTCTTT
>NA|TRBV7-2|TRBJ2-3|16|NA
CASSLLGGDSTDTQYF
TGTGCCAGCAGCTTACTCGGCGGAGATAGCACAGATACGCAGTATTTT
>TRBD1|TRBV7-9|TRBJ1-5|15|NA
CASSDTGQGSQPQHF
TGTGCCAGCAGCGATACGGGACAGGGGAGTCAGCCCCAGCATTTT
>NA|TRBV5-5|TRBJ1-2|15|few
CASSLLAQENYGYTF
TGTGCCAGCAGCTTGTTGGCACAGGAAAACTATGGCTACACCTTC
>NA|TRBV19|TRBJ1-5|16|few
CASSIKVGMSNQPQHF
TGTGCCAGTAGTATCAAAGTGGGCATGAGCAATCAGCCCCAGCATTTT
>NA|TRBV5-8|TRBJ2-2|15|few
CASSFDRGWTGELFF
TGTGCCAGCAGCTTCGACCGCGGGTGGACCGGGGAGCTGTTTTTT
>TRBD1|TRBV3-1/TRBV3-2|TRBJ1-1|14|few
CASSLGTANTEAFF
TGTGCCAGCAGCCTTGGGACAGCCAACACTGAAGCTTTCTTT
>NA|TRBV20-1|TRBJ2-1|11|NA
CSARQGQYEFF
TGCAGTGCTAGACAGGGTCAATACGAGTTCTTC
>NA|TRBV10-2|TRBJ1-1|14|NA
CASSEKQENTEAFF
TGCGCCAGCAGTGAGAAACAGGAGAACACTGAAGCTTTCTTT
>TRBD1|TRBV6-4|TRBJ1-1|14|NA
CASRVQGAYTEAFF
TGTGCCAGCAGGGTACAGGGGGCTTACACTGAAGCTTTCTTT
>NA|TRBV6-2/TRBV6-3|TRBJ1-6|15|NA
CASSVDFASNSPLHF
TGTGCCAGCAGTGTCGACTTCGCCTCCAATTCACCCCTCCACTTT
>TRBD1|TRBV5-1|TRBJ2-1|17|NA
CASSLTQGQGNYNEQFF
TGCGCCAGCAGCTTGACCCAAGGACAGGGAAACTACAATGAGCAGTTCTTC
>TRBD2|TRBV3-1/TRBV3-2|TRBJ2-1|16|NA
CASSRYPGGGWDEQFF
TGTGCCAGCAGCCGTTATCCGGGCGGGGGATGGGATGAGCAGTTCTTC
>NA|TRBV5-1|TRBJ1-2|16|few
CASSLGFRGVYYGYTF
TGCGCCAGCAGCTTGGGTTTCAGGGGCGTTTACTATGGCTACACCTTC
>TRBD2|TRBV3-1/TRBV3-2|TRBJ2-5|17|NA
CASSPGRSGGAQETQYF
TGTGCCAGCAGCCCGGGGAGGAGCGGGGGGGCACAAGAGACCCAGTACTTC
>TRBD1|TRBV7-2|TRBJ1-1|14|NA
CASSLATGGTEAFF
TGTGCCAGCAGCTTAGCGACAGGGGGCACTGAAGCTTTCTTT
>NA|TRBV5-1|TRBJ1-4|16|NA
CASSPSGVGTNEKLFF
TGCGCCAGCAGCCCGTCAGGGGTCGGAACTAATGAAAAACTGTTTTTT
>TRBD1|TRBV9|TRBJ1-6|16|NA
CASSEDRGVSNSPLHF
TGTGCCAGCAGCGAGGACAGGGGTGTCTCTAATTCACCCCTCCACTTT
>NA|TRBV6-1|TRBJ2-7|16|NA
CASSAPLSRGIYEQYF
TGTGCCAGCAGTGCCCCACTTTCCAGGGGAATATACGAGCAGTACTTC
>NA|TRBV18|TRBJ2-3|14|NA
CASSPASSTDTQYF
TGTGCCAGCTCACCAGCCAGTAGCACAGATACGCAGTATTTT
>TRBD1|TRBV7-2|TRBJ2-7|13|once
CASSRQGAYEQYF
TGTGCCAGTTCAAGACAGGGGGCTTACGAGCAGTACTTC
>NA|TRBV3-1/TRBV3-2|TRBJ1-2|14|NA
CARGWGGALDGYTF
TGTGCCAGGGGATGGGGGGGCGCGTTGGATGGCTACACCTTC
>NA|TRBV5-8|TRBJ1-4|18|NA
CASTLVPTASATNEKLFF
TGTGCCAGCACCTTGGTCCCGACAGCCTCTGCAACTAATGAAAAACTGTTTTTT
>NA|TRBV6-6|TRBJ2-5|12|NA
CASSYTKETQYF
TGTGCCAGCAGTTACACAAAAGAGACCCAGTACTTC
>TRBD2|TRBV18|TRBJ2-5|15|NA
CASSSLAGGQETQYF
TGTGCCAGCTCCTCCCTAGCGGGGGGGCAAGAGACCCAGTACTTC
>TRBD1|TRBV7-9|TRBJ2-7|14|NA
CASSRPGQGYEQYF
TGTGCCAGCAGCCGTCCGGGACAGGGATACGAGCAGTACTTC
>TRBD2|TRBV5-1|TRBJ2-4|16|NA
CASSSADSGAKNIQYF
TGCGCCAGCAGCTCTGCAGATAGCGGGGCCAAAAACATTCAGTACTTC
>NA|TRBV21-1|TRBJ2-7|20|once
CASSPNGDTGTGFPIYEQYF
TGTGCCAGCAGCCCAAACGGGGATACCGGGACAGGGTTCCCTATCTACGAGCAGTACTTC
>NA|TRBV10-3|TRBJ1-1|14|NA
CAVQNRAERTEAFF
TGTGCCGTACAAAACAGGGCAGAACGGACTGAAGCTTTCTTT
>NA|TRBV5-1|TRBJ2-7|15|NA
CASSPSVGVAYEQYF
TGCGCCAGCAGCCCCTCAGTCGGGGTCGCGTACGAGCAGTACTTC
>TRBD1|TRBV9|TRBJ1-2|14|NA
CASSEGQGIGGYTF
TGTGCCAGCAGCGAGGGACAGGGTATAGGGGGCTACACCTTC
>NA|TRBV7-8|TRBJ1-5|13|NA
CASNLDRYQPQHF
TGTGCCAGCAACCTAGACAGATATCAGCCCCAGCATTTT
>TRBD1|TRBV5-4|TRBJ1-1|15|few
CASSPMRQGGTEAFF
TGTGCCAGCAGCCCTATGAGACAGGGCGGGACTGAAGCTTTCTTT
>NA|TRBV11-3|TRBJ1-2|19|few
CASSLGGTAGQVANYGYTF
TGTGCCAGCAGCTTAGGAGGCACGGCGGGCCAGGTCGCTAACTATGGCTACACCTTC
>NA|TRBV19|TRBJ2-5|15|once
CASSRGGAYQETQYF
TGTGCCAGTAGTAGGGGGGGGGCGTACCAAGAGACCCAGTACTTC